The 29 T cell receptor beta chains presented below share a single source sample, sequenced in a study of regulatory T cells in long-lasting Graves disease. Time point here: newly diagnosed GD, antithyroid drugs for less than 3 months. Extracted RNA from PBMCs served as the source of the TCR library. CDR3-region Arm-PCR and iRepertoire HTBI primers produced the TCR beta libraries. MiXCR, run by TCRdb on the multiplex PCR reads, gives a single entry per CDR3 protein. The table has some 400,000 distinct CDR3 sequences, approximately 15% seen once. This same sample was also part of a study on T cells in Graves' hyperthyroidism and ophthalmopathy.

The starting material was peripheral blood mononuclear cells (PBMCs), obtained at new diagnosis, from a patient treated with antithyroid drugs. The receptors were sampled from a woman in her twenties or thirties with Graves disease.

The table lists this clonotype with a few counts. The chain has TRBV9 and TRBJ1-3, with TRBD1 matching 7 bases. The trim removed 4 bases at V and 3 bases at J, leaving 7 bases unmatched. The length of the CDR3 is 15 residues. Germline V lookup: CDR1 SGDLS, CDR2 YYNGEE. The CDR3 DNA reads as TGTGCCAGCAGCCCTGACAGGGTCGGTGGAAACACCATATATTTT. Translating it yields CASSPDRVGGNTIYF. The complete variable domain, with remaining parts taken from reference TRBV9 and TRBJ1-3, reads DSGVTQTPKHLITATGQRVTLRCSPRSGDLSVYWYQQSLDQGLQFLIQYYNGEERAKGNILERFSAQQFPDLHSELNLSSLELGDSALYFCASSPDRVGGNTIYFGEGSWLTVV.

This clonotype was observed a few times. J is TRBJ2-1 and V is TRBV10-3, with D perhaps TRBD2 (6 bases). V was trimmed by 10 bases and J by 7 bases, leaving 29 bases between them. The CDR3 is 17 residues long. CDR1 and CDR2 from the germline V gene are ENHRY and SYGVKD. The DNA of the CDR3 is TGTGCCACTCGCCAACCGACTAGTTCGGTCCCGATGAATGAGCAGTTCTTC. It specifies CATRQPTSSVPMNEQFF.

The J gene is TRBJ2-7, the V gene TRBV28, with 10 nucleotides matching TRBD1. Trimming at V came to 5 bases and at J to 9 bases, leaving 16 bases not matched to a gene. CDR1 is MDHEN and CDR2 is SYDVKM in the germline V gene. This CDR3 comprises 16 residues. CDR3 in DNA: TGTGCCAGCAGTAGGGCCGGGACAGGGGTCCCTATGGTGCAGTACTTC. Translation: CASSRAGTGVPMVQYF.

There are a few counts of this clonotype. The J gene is TRBJ2-7, the V gene TRBV20-1; TRBD1 matches at 9 bases. The CDR3 consists of 14 residues. CDR1 DFQATT and CDR2 SNEGSKA come from the germline V gene (reference sequence). V lost 0 bases, J lost 3 bases, and 3 bases stayed unmatched. CDR3 in DNA: TGCAGTGCTAGAGATCGGGACAGGGTCTACGAGCAGTACTTC. It codes for CSARDRDRVYEQYF.

This clonotype was recorded many times. This chain connects TRBV30 to TRBJ1-1; 9 bases map to TRBD1. After removal of 2 bases from V and 1 base from J, the junction contained 2 bases not matched to a gene. The CDR3 runs 14 residues. Germline-derived CDR1 and CDR2 are GTSNPN and SVGIG (reference sequence). DNA for the CDR3: TGTGCCTGGAGTACAGGGGGCTGGAACACTGAAGCTTTCTTT. Translated, it gives CAWSTGGWNTEAFF.

This clonotype was counted at least ten times. The chain has TRBV24-1 and TRBJ2-1; 13 nucleotides agree with TRBD2. V shed 9 bases and J 8 bases; nucleotides not matched to a gene: 9. CDR1 and CDR2 from the germline V gene are KGHDR and SFDVKD. The CDR3 sequence is 15 residues long. CDR3 in amino acids: CATGVGTSGTYEQFF. The CDR3 coding sequence is TGTGCCACCGGAGTCGGGACTAGCGGGACATATGAGCAGTTCTTC.

At least ten counts were recorded for this clonotype. V usage is TRBV12-5 and J usage is TRBJ2-1, with D uncertain. The V gene lost 4 bases and the J gene lost 5 bases, with 6 bases spanning the gap. The germline CDR1 and CDR2 sequences are LGHNT and FRNRAP. This CDR3 contains 12 residues. The CDR3 sequence is CASGYYNNEQFF. DNA of the CDR3: TGTGCTAGTGGTTATTATAACAATGAGCAGTTCTTC. The full variable domain, its missing parts supplied by reference TRBV12-5 and TRBJ2-1, is DARVTQTPRHKVTEMGQEVTMRCQPILGHNTVFWYRQTMMQGLELLAYFRNRAPLDDSGMPKDRFSAEMPDATLATLKIQPSEPRDSAVYFCASGYYNNEQFFGPGTRLTVL.

V usage is TRBV20-1 and J usage is TRBJ1-6, with a weak D call TRBD1 (6 bases). CDR1 is DFQATT and CDR2 is SNEGSKA in the germline V gene (reference sequence). The CDR3 sequence is 16 residues long. Trimming removed 2 bases from V and 0 bases from J, with 11 bases in between. The CDR3 DNA sequence: TGCAGTGCTAGAACAGGGTCCGGCTCCTATAATTCACCCCTCCACTTT. Residues: CSARTGSGSYNSPLHF.

This clonotype was recorded at least ten times. The chain combines TRBV2 with TRBJ1-5; D not certain. CDR3 length equals 13 residues. Germline loops: CDR1 SNHLY, CDR2 FYNNEI. Trimming cost V 4 bases and J 2 bases, with 6 bases left between them. CDR3 sequence reads: CASSGRGNQPQHF. The DNA for the CDR3 is TGTGCCAGCAGTGGAAGAGGCAATCAGCCCCAGCATTTT.

The V call is TRBV20-1, the J call TRBJ2-1; D ambiguous. V was clipped by 1 base and J by 0 bases, with 22 bases between them. The CDR3 is 19 residues long. Germline-derived CDR1 and CDR2 are DFQATT and SNEGSKA (reference sequence). The CDR3 nucleotides are TGCAGTGCTAGAGGGGTGCAGGCGAGCCAGCTCGGCTCCTACAATGAGCAGTTCTTC. Translated: CSARGVQASQLGSYNEQFF.

This rearrangement joins TRBV20-1 to TRBJ2-3; 8 bases agree with TRBD2. The CDR3 is 15 amino acids. CDR1 and CDR2 (germline): DFQATT, SNEGSKA (reference sequence). Germline trimming cut 3 bases from V and 0 bases from J; bases unmatched to any gene: 5. CDR3 bases: TGCAGTGCTAGTATACTAGCGGCAAGCACAGATACGCAGTATTTT. It codes for CSASILAASTDTQYF.

The table lists this clonotype with many counts. This chain joins TRBV27 and TRBJ2-5, with D possibly being TRBD1 (6 bases). V lost 7 bases and J 5 bases, leaving 11 bases between the germline ends. From germline, CDR1 is MNHEY and CDR2 SMNVEV (reference sequence). The CDR3 sequence is 12 residues long. CDR3 bases: TGTGCCAGCAAAACAGGGTTGGAGACCCAGTACTTC. Its translation is CASKTGLETQYF.

This clonotype showed up many times. The chain is built from TRBV7-9 and TRBJ2-3; the D gene is possibly TRBD2 (5 bases). Germline lookup yields CDR1 SEHNR and CDR2 FQNEAQ (reference sequence). Trimming cost V 2 bases and J 3 bases, with 12 bases left between them. The CDR3 has 15 amino acids. The CDR3 is CASSLSGLPTDTQYF. For the CDR3, the DNA is TGTGCCAGCAGCTTATCCGGACTGCCGACAGATACGCAGTATTTT.

This clonotype occurred many times. This chain links TRBV7-9 with TRBJ2-3, with D maybe TRBD2 (5 bases). Trimming removed 5 bases from V and 6 bases from J, with 15 bases in between. The germline V gene encodes CDR1 SEHNR and CDR2 FQNEAQ (reference sequence). The CDR3 is made up of 14 amino acids. The CDR3 coding sequence is TGTGCCAGCAGCGCAAACGAAATAGCGGATACGCAGTATTTT. Protein product: CASSANEIADTQYF.

This clonotype was counted ten times or more. This chain joins TRBV11-2 and TRBJ2-7; TRBD1 agrees at 11 bases. This CDR3 spans 13 amino acids. Germline lookup yields CDR1 SGHAT and CDR2 FQNNGV. After removal of 4 bases from V and 6 bases from J, the junction contained 2 bases not matched to a gene. The CDR3 region has the DNA TGTGCCAGCAGCTCCGGGACAGGGGGCGAGCAGTACTTC. Translating it yields CASSSGTGGEQYF.

This clonotype was seen a handful of times. The rearrangement uses TRBV10-1 and TRBJ2-2; possibly TRBD1 for D (5 bases). V lost 2 bases and J lost 1, with 5 bases in between. The CDR3 contains 14 residues. Germline values: CDR1 WNHNN, CDR2 SYGVQD (reference sequence). In DNA, the CDR3 is TGCGCCAGCAGTGAGGGACAGAACACCGGGGAGCTGTTTTTT. The encoded protein is CASSEGQNTGELFF.

Many counts were recorded for this clonotype. The chain links TRBV20-1 to TRBJ2-2; 11 nucleotides agree with TRBD2. After removal of 0 bases from V and 3 bases from J, the junction contained 6 bases not matched to a gene. Per the germline V gene, CDR1 is DFQATT and CDR2 is SNEGSKA (reference sequence). The CDR3 is made up of 17 amino acids. The CDR3 nucleotides are TGCAGTGCTAGAGATGCCCTAGCGGGAGGATACACCGGGGAGCTGTTTTTT. Amino acid sequence: CSARDALAGGYTGELFF.

The V call is TRBV5-4, the J call TRBJ2-6; D may be TRBD1 (6 bases). CDR3 length equals 17 residues. V gave up 0 bases and J gave up 1 base, with 11 bases separating them. CDR1 is SGHNT, CDR2 YYREEE, per germline (reference sequence). CDR3 nucleotide sequence: TGTGCCAGCAGCTTGGGGACAGCACCTTCTGGGGCCAACGTCCTGACTTTC. Amino acid sequence: CASSLGTAPSGANVLTF.

This chain joins TRBV4-1 and TRBJ1-4; D not certain. Germline assignment: CDR1 MGHRA and CDR2 YSYEKL. CDR3 size: 12 residues. The V end was cut by 4 bases, the J end by 8 bases, with 8 bases between. In nucleotides, the CDR3 is TGCGCCAGCAGCCGTGATGGGGAAAAACTGTTTTTT. Its protein is CASSRDGEKLFF.

V gene TRBV10-3 combines with J gene TRBJ2-1; D is possibly TRBD2 (6 bases). Between the trimmed V and J ends, which lost 3 bases and 8 bases, there was a span of 17 bases. The germline gives CDR1 ENHRY, CDR2 SYGVKD. CDR3 length: 15 amino acids. The CDR3 region is CAISDEEGLKYEQFF. The CDR3 bases are TGTGCCATCAGTGATGAGGAGGGCCTGAAATATGAGCAGTTCTTC.

This clonotype was counted many times. The V gene is TRBV29-1, the J gene TRBJ1-2; 7 nucleotides align to TRBD1. With 7 bases clipped from V and 1 base from J, the junction kept 6 bases outside the gene matches. Germline V gene data show CDR1 as SQVTM and CDR2 as ANQGSEA. The CDR3 contains 13 residues. The CDR3 loop is CSADTGDNYGYTF. CDR3 DNA: TGCAGCGCCGATACAGGGGATAACTATGGCTACACCTTC.

This clonotype was counted at least ten times. V gene TRBV3-1 combines with J gene TRBJ2-5; a possible D gene is TRBD2 (5 bases). The CDR3 is 14 residues long. Trimming stripped 2 bases from V and 1 base from J, with 8 bases between. Germline V gives CDR1 LGHDT, CDR2 YNNKEL (reference sequence). CDR3 region: CASSQSDFQETQYF. CDR3 bases: TGTGCCAGCAGCCAATCGGACTTCCAAGAGACCCAGTACTTC.

The sample holds many counts of this clonotype. This chain connects TRBV20-1 to TRBJ2-1, with 9 bases that match TRBD2. Germline CDR1 reads DFQATT; CDR2 reads SNEGSKA (reference sequence). There are 17 residues in the CDR3. The ends lost 0 bases at V and 9 bases at J; junction bases unmatched: 15. The CDR3 coding sequence is TGCAGTGCTAGAGATATCCAGCGGGAGGCCGCAATCGGTGAGCAGTTCTTC. Translated: CSARDIQREAAIGEQFF.

As for this clonotype: This sequence may be a read error, since a much larger clone differs from it by one base. As DNA, the CDR3 is TGCGCCAGCAGCCAATCTTGGTCAGGGGTGTACGAGCAGTACTTC. Its translation is CASSQSWSGVYEQYF. V is TRBV4-1 and J is TRBJ2-7, with a tentative D call TRBD1 (6 bases). The V end lost 2 bases, the J end lost 4 bases, and 15 bases lay between the germline ends. The germline gives CDR1 MGHRA, CDR2 YSYEKL. This CDR3 is built from 15 residues.

This clonotype was counted at least ten times. V gene TRBV7-8 combines with J gene TRBJ2-5; weak D call: TRBD1 (5 bases). Germline assignment: CDR1 SGHVS and CDR2 FQNEAQ. This CDR3 comprises 13 residues. The germline V and J ends were trimmed by 7 bases and 8 bases, with 17 bases remaining between them. This CDR3 reads CASTPQGSSTQYF. CDR3 bases: TGTGCCAGCACTCCCCAGGGTTCGTCTACCCAGTACTTC.

This clonotype was seen at least ten times. This sequence joins TRBV28 and TRBJ1-2; D remains unclear. The V gene lost 0 bases and the J gene lost 4 bases, with 12 bases spanning the gap. Per the germline V gene, CDR1 is MDHEN and CDR2 is SYDVKM. This CDR3 comprises 15 residues. CDR3 in DNA: TGTGCCAGCAGTTTATGGCTTCCCAGTCTCTATGGCTACACCTTC. Protein product: CASSLWLPSLYGYTF.

This clonotype appeared many times. The genes are TRBV20-1 and TRBJ2-2; D gene ambiguous. The CDR3 covers 11 residues. V shed 2 bases and J shed 8 bases, with 6 bases lying between them. The germline V gene has CDR1 DFQATT and CDR2 SNEGSKA (reference sequence). The DNA of the CDR3 is TGCAGTGCTAGATACGATGGGGAGCTGTTTTTT. Its protein is CSARYDGELFF.

In its sample, this clonotype was seen a few times. The genes are TRBV19 and TRBJ2-7; no firm D call. Germline loops: CDR1 LNHDA, CDR2 SQIVND (reference sequence). V lost 1 base, J lost 0 bases, and 13 bases lay in between. The CDR3 has 16 residues. The CDR3 DNA reads TGTGCCAGTAGTATAGGCCTGGCGCGGCCCTCCTACGAGCAGTACTTC. This encodes CASSIGLARPSYEQYF.

This clonotype has ten or more counts. The rearrangement uses TRBV3-1 and TRBJ1-4; D remains ambiguous. This CDR3 is 14 amino acids long. Trimming left V 8 bases short and J 8 bases short, with 18 bases between. Germline V CDR1 and CDR2: LGHDT, YNNKEL (reference sequence). Written as DNA, the CDR3 is TGTGCCAGCCAGCCCCCGGGTCCGCAAGAAAAACTGTTTTTT. Its translation: CASQPPGPQEKLFF.